Presented here are 20 T cell receptor beta chains from one specimen sequenced in a study of pediatric ulcerative colitis. During colonoscopy, one to two rectal pinch biopsies were collected. Data came from immunoSEQ multiplex PCR; TCRdb stores just in-frame clones and leaves some out. The sample contains around 10,000 clones, about four fifths of which appear only once. The sequencing input was gut tissue. Receptor source: a girl aged 10 to 17 who was a control in a study of pediatric ulcerative colitis.

The chain is built from TRBV5-5 and TRBJ2-7; unclear D gene. The germline V and J ends were trimmed by 4 bases and 1 base, with 9 bases remaining between them. The CDR3 is 13 residues long. CDR1 SGHKS and CDR2 YYEKEE come from the germline V gene (reference sequence). This CDR3 is CASSQMGSYEQYF. CDR3 nucleotide sequence: TGTGCCAGCAGCCAGATGGGGTCCTACGAGCAGTACTTC.

The V call is TRBV7-3, the J call TRBJ2-1; 7 bases align to TRBD2. The CDR3 sequence is 13 residues long. CDR1 is SGHTA, CDR2 FQGTGA, per germline. J gave up 10 bases and V 4 bases, and 7 bases lay outside the gene matches. The CDR3 nucleotides are TGTGCCAGCAGCTCCATGGGGGAGGGAGAGCAGTTCTTC. Translating gives CASSSMGEGEQFF.

The V and J genes are TRBV6-5 and TRBJ2-7, with TRBD1 identical over 7 bases. CDR3 length: 13 amino acids. V was clipped by 6 bases and J by 6 bases; unmatched bases: 8. Per germline, CDR1 MNHEY and CDR2 SVGAGI. The CDR3 nucleotides read TGTGCCAGCAGGCAGGCCGCAGGGGGCGAGCAGTACTTC. Residues: CASRQAAGGEQYF.

This clone has just a few counts. The rearrangement links TRBV11-2 to TRBJ2-5; no firm D call. This CDR3 spans 13 amino acids. Trimming took off 5 bases at V and 5 bases at J, with 12 bases between the two ends. Germline V gives CDR1 SGHAT, CDR2 FQNNGV. CDR3 sequence (DNA): TGTGCCAGCAGCCGATCCGAAGGGGAGACCCAGTACTTC. Amino acid sequence: CASSRSEGETQYF.

This clone is termed large. The chain uses TRBV7-9 and TRBJ2-2; 10 bases are shared with TRBD2. Germline V gene sequence: CDR1 SEHNR, CDR2 FQNEAQ (reference sequence). This CDR3 spans 15 amino acids. V shed 4 bases and J 7 bases; nucleotides not matched to a gene: 6. This CDR3 reads CASSSSGGPDGELFF. As DNA, the CDR3 is TGTGCCAGCAGCTCTAGCGGGGGCCCAGACGGGGAGCTGTTTTTT.

The V call is TRBV19, the J call TRBJ2-2, with D perhaps matching TRBD1 (6 bases). CDR3 length: 14 residues. Germline V gene data show CDR1 as LNHDA and CDR2 as SQIVND (reference sequence). Trimming shortened V by 3 bases and J by 7 bases, and 12 bases separated the two germline ends. The DNA of the CDR3 is TGTGCCAGTAGTATTATGGGGGCGGACGGGGAGCTGTTTTTT. It encodes CASSIMGADGELFF.

The chain uses TRBV9 and TRBJ2-1, with D perhaps assigned TRBD1 or TRBD2 (6 bases each). Trimming cost V 3 bases and J 10 bases, with 11 bases left between them. Germline CDR1 SGDLS, CDR2 YYNGEE. The CDR3 consists of 12 residues. CDR3 sequence: CASSDRRGEQFF. DNA of the CDR3: TGTGCCAGCAGCGACAGGAGGGGGGAGCAGTTCTTC. The complete variable domain, with remaining parts taken from reference TRBV9 and TRBJ2-1, reads DSGVTQTPKHLITATGQRVTLRCSPRSGDLSVYWYQQSLDQGLQFLIQYYNGEERAKGNILERFSAQQFPDLHSELNLSSLELGDSALYFCASSDRRGEQFFGPGTRLTVL.

The chain uses TRBV4-2 and TRBJ2-2; 8 bases are shared with TRBD2. This CDR3 is 16 amino acids long. Trimming at V came to 3 bases and at J to 2 bases, leaving 5 bases not matched to a gene. Germline CDR1 LGHNA, CDR2 YNFKEQ. The CDR3 DNA reads as TGTGCCAGCAGCCATTGGCGGGAGGCTAACACCGGGGAGCTGTTTTTT. This sequence encodes CASSHWREANTGELFF.

The chain uses TRBV15 and TRBJ2-1; 13 nucleotides align to TRBD2. Trimming took 1 base from V and 2 from J; bases not matched to a gene: 5. The CDR3 loop spans 18 amino acids. The germline gives CDR1 LNHNV, CDR2 YYDKDF (reference sequence). The CDR3 DNA is TGTGCCACCAGCAGAGGGACTAGCGGGAGCCGCGCCTACAATGAGCAGTTCTTC. This encodes CATSRGTSGSRAYNEQFF. Variable domain in full (rest from reference TRBV15 and TRBJ2-1): DAMVIQNPRYQVTQFGKPVTLSCSQTLNHNVMYWYQQKSSQAPKLLFHYYDKDFNNEADTPDNFQSRRPNTSFCFLDIRSPGLGDTAMYLCATSRGTSGSRAYNEQFFGPGTRLTVL.

The chain carries TRBV6-4 and TRBJ2-2; 7 bases line up with TRBD2. V dropped 4 bases and J dropped 5; count of bases not matched to a gene: 1. This CDR3 region has 13 residues. Germline CDR1 MRHNA, CDR2 SNTAGT. CDR3 residues: CASSGAGTGELFF. The CDR3 nucleotides are TGTGCCAGCAGTGGAGCGGGGACCGGGGAGCTGTTTTTT.

The chain has TRBV4-1 and TRBJ2-3, with 7 bases identical to TRBD1. The CDR3 is made up of 14 amino acids. Germline V gene data show CDR1 as MGHRA and CDR2 as YSYEKL. V gave up 4 bases and J gave up 6 bases; unmatched junction bases: 7. CDR3 loop: CASSPHEQGDTQYF. Written as DNA, the CDR3 is TGCGCCAGCAGCCCCCACGAACAGGGGGATACGCAGTATTTT.

The chain combines TRBV4-3 with TRBJ2-1; 9 bases line up with TRBD2. The CDR3 length is 17 residues. Per the germline V gene, CDR1 is LGHNA and CDR2 is YSLEER. The trim removed 1 base at V and 0 bases at J, leaving 4 bases unmatched. Here the CDR3 reads CASSQAHSGSSYNEQFF. The DNA of the CDR3 is TGCGCCAGCAGCCAAGCCCATAGCGGGAGCTCCTACAATGAGCAGTTCTTC.

The chain employs TRBV6-6 and TRBJ1-5; the D gene is possibly TRBD1 (5 bases). Germline-derived CDR1 and CDR2 are MNHNY and SVGAGI (reference sequence). The CDR3 contains 15 residues. V gave up 2 bases and J gave up 0 bases, with 8 bases separating them. In nucleotides, the CDR3 is TGTGCCAGCAGTTACAGTCAGGGTAGCAATCAGCCCCAGCATTTT. Protein: CASSYSQGSNQPQHF.

The chain carries TRBV6-1 and TRBJ2-5; 13 nucleotides agree with TRBD2. CDR3 size: 15 residues. Germline CDR1 is MNHNS and CDR2 is SASEGT. V lost 10 bases to trimming and J lost 8 bases; unmatched junction nucleotides: 13. The CDR3 reads CAITSGRAVYRTQYF. The CDR3 DNA reads TGTGCCATCACTAGCGGGAGGGCCGTTTATAGAACCCAGTACTTC.

The CDR3 DNA reads TGTGCCAGCAGTGAAGGAATGGGGTTTGGAAATCAGCCCCAGCATTTT. Residues: CASSEGMGFGNQPQHF. The V gene is TRBV6-1, the J gene TRBJ1-5, with D unclear. Germline V lookup: CDR1 MNHNS, CDR2 SASEGT. V was shortened by 1 base and J by 4 bases, with 14 bases between the two germline ends. The CDR3 is made up of 16 amino acids.

This chain uses TRBV4-2 with TRBJ2-5, with TRBD2 matching 10 bases. This CDR3 is built from 18 residues. J lost 4 bases, V lost 0 bases, and 11 bases had no gene match. Germline values: CDR1 LGHNA, CDR2 YNFKEQ. In DNA, the CDR3 is TGTGCCAGCAGCCAAGATGGGTCTAGCGGGAGCTTGATAGAGACCCAGTACTTC. Protein product: CASSQDGSSGSLIETQYF.

The rearrangement links TRBV6-6 to TRBJ2-1, with D possibly called TRBD1 or TRBD2 (7 bases each). From germline, CDR1 is MNHNY and CDR2 SVGAGI (reference sequence). This CDR3 spans 15 amino acids. V gave up 7 bases and J gave up 1 base, with 14 bases separating them. The CDR3 sequence: CASTGGGRSYNEQFF. For the CDR3, the DNA is TGTGCCAGCACAGGGGGAGGGAGGTCCTACAATGAGCAGTTCTTC.

The V call is TRBV6-1, the J call TRBJ1-2, with D unclear. The ends were cut back, 0 bases at V and 12 bases at J, with 8 bases in the middle. CDR3 length equals 11 residues. Germline V gives CDR1 MNHNS, CDR2 SASEGT. The CDR3 protein is CASSEAFGDTF. In DNA form, the CDR3 reads TGTGCCAGCAGTGAAGCGTTTGGGGACACCTTC.

The V call is TRBV7-9, the J call TRBJ1-5; unclear D gene. V shed 3 bases and J shed 1 base, with 13 bases lying between them. The CDR3 contains 16 residues. Germline V lookup: CDR1 SEHNR, CDR2 FQNEAQ (reference sequence). CDR3 amino acids: CASSFSRGESNQPQHF. DNA of the CDR3: TGTGCCAGCAGCTTCTCCCGCGGAGAGAGCAATCAGCCCCAGCATTTT.

The chain recombines TRBV19 with TRBJ2-6; the D is unclear. The CDR3 covers 15 residues. Germline-derived CDR1 and CDR2 are LNHDA and SQIVND (reference sequence). V was trimmed by 4 bases and J by 5 bases, leaving 12 bases between them. CDR3 protein: CASSKVLLRANVLTF. The CDR3 coding sequence is TGTGCCAGTAGTAAAGTCCTTTTGAGGGCCAACGTCCTGACTTTC. Full variable domain (remainder filled in from reference TRBV19 and TRBJ2-6): DGGITQSPKYLFRKEGQNVTLSCEQNLNHDAMYWYRQDPGQGLRLIYYSQIVNDFQKGDIAEGYSVSREKKESFPLTVTSAQKNPTAFYLCASSKVLLRANVLTFGAGSRLTVL.